This TCR beta chain was obtained from a study of cytotoxic CD8 clonotypes in ibrutinib-treated CLL. With respect to this clone: Antigen unknown.

PBMCs were cryopreserved, and roughly 2.1 micrograms of genomic DNA from them went into TCR beta libraries. Sequencing was performed with immunoSEQ multiplex PCR; in TCRdb, only in-frame clones are kept and a portion is missing. There are approximately 140,000 clones in the sample; about 80% occur only once, and around a quarter lies in the top ten. Study-wide points: Circulating CD8+ T-cell counts were tracked by baseline clonality, which exceeded that of age-matched healthy donors. Stable or contracted on treatment, public clonotypes were also uncommon.

This specimen was PBMCs, taken after 12 months of ibrutinib treatment. This TCR derives from a human donor with chronic lymphocytic leukemia.

CDR3 coding DNA: TGTGCCAGCAGCCTGAGACAGGGTGGAATCTATAGCAATCAGCCCCAGCATTTT. Encoded protein: CASSLRQGGIYSNQPQHF. The chain carries TRBV27 and TRBJ1-5, with 7 bases fitting TRBD1. Germline CDR1 and CDR2: MNHEY and SMNVEV (reference sequence). Trimming took 6 bases from V and 0 from J; bases not matched to a gene: 14. The CDR3 sequence is 18 residues long.